This entry is about one TCR beta chain. Its antigen has not been determined. Base-call qualities are not available, and no considerably larger clone is one nucleotide away. The sample belongs to a study of post-analysis software for immune sequencing data (dated by TCRdb to 2014 to 2015). Some background on the complete study: Disease courses on record covered relapsing-remitting, secondary progressive and progressive-relapsing multiple sclerosis, though some patients had no subtype annotation. The multiple sclerosis patient repertoires were compared with some twelve previously published healthy control repertoires from donors aged about 6 to 26 years. A subset of samples was prepared in parallel using single-end sample barcoding, then pooled and co-amplified after Illumina adapter ligation.

The library was prepared using PCR. The listed sequencing device is Illumina HiSeq 2500. To reduce PCR and sequencing biases, unique molecular identifiers were incorporated into the TCR beta cDNA libraries. Approximately 500,000 cDNA molecules were obtained for every 1 to 10 million input T cells, so each molecule roughly corresponded to one T cell. The same protocol used for the earlier healthy control dataset was applied to prepare and sequence the patient libraries. Within a given batch, samples were prepared together, multiplexed and sequenced on the same HiSeq lane. As for the authors' bioinformatics: MIGEC was used to process the raw barcoded reads, and molecular identifier groups with only a single read were discarded before consensus assembly and CDR3 extraction. VDJtools was used for post-analysis of the clonotype tables, and diversity was normalized by down-sampling every dataset to the size of the smallest sample. Repertoire overlap clustering matched CDR3 amino acid but not nucleotide sequences to correct batch-related cross-sample contamination. TCRdb applied fastp at Q25 and MiXCR to the public reads, then kept only in-frame beta chains. Identical CDR3 proteins give one entry, which carries the most common genes and DNA. The V and J calls shown here were made by TCRdb, not taken from the authors' results. The sample table contains roughly 430,000 distinct CDR3 sequences; only one count was recorded for approximately 37% of them. Together, the top ten hold under 9% of the sample.

The paper's findings and limits, for the study overall: The multiple sclerosis patient group was slightly younger than the control group. Patients showed significantly higher frequencies than controls for about 5 TRBV segments, among them TRBV5-6, TRBV5-1 and TRBV20-1. Compared with controls, multiple sclerosis patients had significantly lower normalized Chao1 diversity, a finding suggesting substantial peripheral T-cell clonal expansion. When samples were clustered directly using the F measure, samples prepared in the same batch co-clustered strongly, which prompted a batch-effect correction.

The cysteine opens and the phenylalanine closes a CDR3 of 15 amino acids. Only the CDR3 DNA is retained, 45 bases long and in frame from the first base. CDR1 and CDR2 (SGHVS, FNYEAQ) derive from the germline V gene. To demonstrate the VDJtools post-analysis software, TCR beta repertoires were profiled from the peripheral blood of 13 young patients with multiple sclerosis. The multiple sclerosis patients were children and adolescents ranging in age from roughly 6 to 15 years. This receptor was taken from a girl aged 2-15 years with multiple sclerosis. Material: blood. This receptor chain uses TRBV7-6 and TRBJ2-5, and 13 bases in between align with TRBD2. The J call may be faulty, since TRBJ2-7 better matches the DNA end. The bases read TGTGCCAGCAGCCAACGGACTAGCGGGAGCTGCGAGCAGTACTTC. It translates as CASSQRTSGSCEQYF.